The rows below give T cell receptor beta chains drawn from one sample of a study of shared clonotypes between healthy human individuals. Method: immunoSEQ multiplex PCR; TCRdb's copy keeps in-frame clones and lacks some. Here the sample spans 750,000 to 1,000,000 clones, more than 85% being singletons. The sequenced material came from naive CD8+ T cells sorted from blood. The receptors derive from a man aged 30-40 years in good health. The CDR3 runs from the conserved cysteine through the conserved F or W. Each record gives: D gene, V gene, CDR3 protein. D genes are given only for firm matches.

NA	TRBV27	CASSLLGKSNYGYTF
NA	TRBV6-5	CASTNFEQGDTQYF
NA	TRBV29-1	CSAGRDNQPQHF
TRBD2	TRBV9	CASSVDPGRAWNEQFF
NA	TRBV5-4	CASSLDLNQPQHF
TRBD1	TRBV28	CASSGTGPYEQYF
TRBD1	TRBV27	CASGQGAREQYF
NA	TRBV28	CASSLLIF
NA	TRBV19	CASSLGIGELFF
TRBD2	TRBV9	CASSPRTSENYEQYF
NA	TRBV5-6	CASSLLVGLSAYEQYF
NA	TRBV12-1	CASSTGTSVLADTQYF
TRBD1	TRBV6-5	CASSLTGSYEQYF
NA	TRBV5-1	CASSLVDFGAGELFF
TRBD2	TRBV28	CASSTHSGLAGTGSYEQYF
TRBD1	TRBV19	CASSNPGQGQLPQHF
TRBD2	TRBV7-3	CASSLGTSGRVSDTQYF
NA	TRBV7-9	CASTPKETQYF
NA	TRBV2	CASSDGTAGKHEQYF
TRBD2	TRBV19	CASSIAGGPYEQYF
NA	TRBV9	CASSFTGLTEAFF
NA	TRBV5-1	CASKRGITNTGELFF
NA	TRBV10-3	CAIRLDSYEQYF
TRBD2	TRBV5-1	CASSLAGRAGNEQFF
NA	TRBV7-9	CASSFASYEQYF
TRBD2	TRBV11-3	CASSLDHTSGSSYNEQFF
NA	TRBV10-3	CATALGFEAFF
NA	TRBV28	CASSSNNYGYTF
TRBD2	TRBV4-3	CASSQDPSGLSYEQYF
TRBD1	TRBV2	CASIIGTGGSYEQYF
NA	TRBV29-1	CSVDLALTDTQYF
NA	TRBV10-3	CAISAGQSHEQFF
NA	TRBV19	CASSIDIRGTYEQYF
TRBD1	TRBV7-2	CASSPRTGKNTGELFF
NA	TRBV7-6	CASSSRALGNTIYF
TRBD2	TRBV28	CASTWVLAGTNEQFF
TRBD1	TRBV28	CASSPGQGTDTQYF
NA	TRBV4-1	CASSPSGVEQFF
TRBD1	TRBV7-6	CASSWRGGDEQYF
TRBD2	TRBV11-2	CASSLVASGSREQYF
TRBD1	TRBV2	CASIDRGPYEQYF
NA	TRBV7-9	CASSSTRVSDEQYF
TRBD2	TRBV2	CASLAGVDTQYF
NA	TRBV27	CASSLSGPYEQYF
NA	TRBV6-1	CAVEGGTGELFF
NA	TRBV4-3	CASSQDPAPHTLFF
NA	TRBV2	CASRTGTRGRETQYF
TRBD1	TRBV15	CATSKDRDSSYEQYF
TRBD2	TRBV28	CASSYSGRALNEQFF
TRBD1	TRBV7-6	CASSFPVRGTANTEAFF
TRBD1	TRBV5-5	CASSLEGTGGTNEQFF
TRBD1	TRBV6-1	CASSNTGVHNQPQHF
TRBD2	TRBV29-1	CSVIISGRADTQYF
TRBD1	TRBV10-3	CAISPGQGVTYEQYF
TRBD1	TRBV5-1	CASSLGQGKTYEQYF
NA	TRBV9	CASSPTEGRGDTQYF
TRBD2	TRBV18	CASSPEALAATDTQYF